This entry describes one T cell receptor beta chain. Its specificity is not known. Use of 60 Vbeta and 13 Jbeta primers characterized the PCR. TCRdb keeps only in-frame clones here, not all; method: immunoSEQ multiplex PCR. The data hold under 200,000 clones, with roughly 87% observed a single time. CDR1 is LNHDA and CDR2 is SQIVND in the germline V gene (reference sequence). This CDR3 is 12 amino acids long. Trimming removed 6 bases at V and 7 bases at J, with 12 bases between. These data come from a study of cytomegalovirus exposure and HLA in healthy donors. The study's findings and limits: The authors considered a cluster of highly shared sequence variants likely to be a sequencing artifact.

The sequencing sample was made of PBMCs. The V gene is TRBV19, the J gene TRBJ1-2; unclear D gene. The clonotype was recovered from a woman aged 45-65 years in good health and CMV-seronegative. The CDR3 spells CASRPEEGGYTF. For the CDR3, the DNA is TGTGCCAGTAGGCCGGAAGAGGGTGGCTACACCTTC.